This TCR beta chain was recorded in a study of response to subunit inactivated influenza vaccine. Overall study findings and caveats: Seasonal influenza vaccination, on each occasion, was suggested by the authors to recruit few new T cells.

The CDR3 runs 15 residues. V was shortened by 6 bases and J by 0 bases, with 11 bases between the two germline ends. A note on this clonotype: Antigen specificity is unknown.

TCRdb reprocessed the RT-PCR reads via MiXCR and lists one record per CDR3 protein. This table has approximately 530,000 distinct CDR3 sequences, 7.2% appearing once. Sequenced here: PBMCs from blood, sampled less than 30 months after vaccination. The chain combines TRBV12-3 or TRBV12-4 with TRBJ2-2; perhaps TRBD2 as D (6 bases). The TCR comes from a man aged 50 to 69 who received an inactivated influenza vaccine. CDR3 in amino acids: CASRPSGANTGELFF. In DNA, the CDR3 is TGTGCCAGCAGACCCTCGGGGGCGAACACCGGGGAGCTGTTTTTT.